This TCR beta chain is from a study of blood T cell repertoires in COVID-19. The wider study: Samples taken during acute and convalescent COVID-19 were collected in the United States, Italy and Spain. Sample material is recorded as cDNA or gDNA derived from T cells, B-cell-depleted T cells, or PBMCs.

Trimming took 7 bases from V and 0 from J, leaving 14 bases between them. CDR3 length: 15 residues. The germline gives CDR1 MNHEY, CDR2 SVGAGI. In the original analysis: Nucleated cell counts were estimated from reference gene primer amplification. Sequenced by immunoSEQ multiplex PCR; TCRdb stores in-frame clones only, minus some. V and J calls and clone size come straight from that table; D and trimming were deduced from the DNA. The sample lists roughly 60,000 clones, around 90% occurring once. The origin of this receptor is a woman aged 80 or over with active COVID-19. V gene TRBV6-5 combines with J gene TRBJ2-3, with TRBD2 as a possible D gene (6 bases). Sequencing input: peripheral blood. The DNA of the CDR3 is TGTGCCAGCACGGAGGGGCCCCTCAGCACAGATACGCAGTATTTT. The encoded protein is CASTEGPLSTDTQYF.